The following is a T cell receptor (beta chain) sequence with its context. This specimen comes from a study of control samples from healthy donors and cancer patients. Germline values: CDR1 SNHLY, CDR2 FYNNEI. V shed 6 bases, J shed 2 bases, and the junction held 8 bases outside the gene matches. The CDR3 contains 15 residues. The repertoire was sequenced with immunoSEQ multiplex PCR; TCRdb's copy has only in-frame clones and lacks some. The sample yields roughly 100,000 clones, roughly nine tenths seen once. This chain links TRBV2 with TRBJ2-5, with TRBD1 matching 8 bases. The sequenced sample consisted of blood. The clonotype originates from a young woman in good health. DNA for the CDR3: TGTGCCAGCAGAGACAGGGGACGTCGGCAAGAGACCCAGTACTTC. This translates into CASRDRGRRQETQYF.